This TCR beta chain was sequenced for a study of OX40 agonist ivuxolimab in advanced cancers. Notes on this clone: Antigen unknown.

Regarding the study as a whole: Partial responders receiving 0.1-3.0 mg/kg showed among the lowest clonal expansion. CD4+ and CD8+ blood T cells expanded clonally by week 6 at 0.1 to 3.0 mg/kg.

Germline values: CDR1 MNHNS, CDR2 SASEGT. After removal of 4 bases from V and 2 bases from J, the junction contained 5 bases not matched to a gene. The CDR3 consists of 15 residues. Clones were sequenced by immunoSEQ multiplex PCR, and TCRdb holds only the in-frame ones, with some missing. The sample yields approximately 84,000 clones, about nine tenths seen once. The chain uses TRBV6-1 and TRBJ2-3, with 8 bases aligning to TRBD1. The TCR sequence derives from an adult with an advanced solid tumor such as melanoma, head and neck, liver or kidney cancer. The input for sequencing was CD4+ or CD8+ T cells sorted from blood, taken in a trial of the OX40 agonist ivuxolimab. For the CDR3, the DNA is TGTGCCAGCAGTGTGACAGGGGTTGCCACAGATACGCAGTATTTT. Translation gives CASSVTGVATDTQYF.